The 25 T cell receptor beta chains listed next were all sequenced from one sample in a study of T-cell reconstitution after alpha-beta-depleted transplantation in children. Preparation of the TCRbeta library was carried out with unique molecular identifiers. Using its own MiXCR run on the PCR reads, TCRdb lists one record per CDR3 protein. The data hold 440,000 or so distinct CDR3 sequences, with roughly 43% observed a single time. The sequencing here drew on PBMCs, taken before TCRalphabeta/CD19-depleted stem cell transplant. These receptor sequences come from a girl aged 2 to 10 with aplastic anemia, due to receive a stem cell transplant.

This clonotype was recorded a few times. V is TRBV7-3 and J is TRBJ1-1; D is unclear. Germline V gene sequence: CDR1 SGHTA, CDR2 FQGTGA. The ends were cut back, 8 bases at V and 1 base at J, with 8 bases in the middle. There are 12 residues in the CDR3. CDR3: CASQESNTEAFF. Here the CDR3 DNA reads TGTGCCAGCCAAGAATCGAACACTGAAGCTTTCTTT.

This clonotype occurred a few times. The V call is TRBV7-9, the J call TRBJ2-5; tentatively, D is TRBD2 (5 bases). The germline V gene has CDR1 SEHNR and CDR2 FQNEAQ (reference sequence). The V gene lost 5 bases and the J gene lost 2 bases, with 12 bases spanning the gap. CDR3 length: 14 residues. CDR3 nucleotides: TGTGCCAGCAGCCCATCGGAGGTACAAGAGACCCAGTACTTC. Translating it yields CASSPSEVQETQYF.

This clonotype has more than one count but fewer than ten. The chain recombines TRBV6-5 with TRBJ2-1; 9 positions match TRBD1. Germline assignment: CDR1 MNHEY and CDR2 SVGAGI. The CDR3 has 15 residues. J lost 6 bases, V lost 2 bases, and 5 bases had no gene match. Here the CDR3 reads CASSYEGTGSNEQFF. CDR3 nucleotide sequence: TGTGCCAGCAGTTACGAGGGGACAGGGAGCAATGAGCAGTTCTTC.

This chain links TRBV28 with TRBJ2-7, with a possible D match to TRBD1 (7 bases). Germline V gene lookup returns CDR1 MDHEN and CDR2 SYDVKM. The CDR3 loop spans 16 amino acids. Trimming stripped 3 bases from V and 7 bases from J, with 22 bases between. The CDR3 protein is CASSFPHFDRAGEQYF. CDR3 nucleotides: TGTGCCAGCAGTTTTCCTCACTTCGACAGGGCGGGAGAGCAGTACTTC. The full variable domain, in which reference TRBV28 and TRBJ2-7 provide the parts outside the CDR3, is DVKVTQSSRYLVKRTGEKVFLECVQDMDHENMFWYRQDPGLGLRLIYFSYDVKMKEKGDIPEGYSVSREKKERFSLILESASTNQTSMYLCASSFPHFDRAGEQYFGPGTRLTVT.

This clonotype was seen many times. The chain is built from TRBV7-3 and TRBJ2-7; D is unresolved. Germline V gene lookup returns CDR1 SGHTA and CDR2 FQGTGA. This CDR3 is 13 amino acids long. V was cut by 6 bases and J by 3 bases, with 12 bases left in between. The chain's CDR3 is CASSLPWGYEQYF. CDR3 DNA: TGTGCCAGCAGTTTACCCTGGGGCTACGAGCAGTACTTC.

The J gene is TRBJ2-5, the V gene TRBV4-2, with D uncertain. Germline CDR1 reads LGHNA; CDR2 reads YNFKEQ. Trimming removed 4 bases from V and 4 bases from J, with 25 bases in between. The CDR3 extends over 18 amino acids. This chain's CDR3 is CASSPGLLWSSFGETQYF. CDR3 bases: TGTGCCAGCAGCCCCGGGCTCCTCTGGAGTTCTTTCGGAGAGACCCAGTACTTC.

The chain has TRBV10-2 and TRBJ2-5; the D gene is possibly TRBD1 (5 bases). The length of the CDR3 is 13 residues. Germline CDR1 and CDR2: WSHSY and SAAADI. V was trimmed by 8 bases and J by 2 bases, leaving 12 bases between them. CDR3 bases: TGCGCCAGCGTGGGATCAGGGCAAGAGACCCAGTACTTC. It encodes CASVGSGQETQYF.

CDR3 bases: TGCAGCGCCAGGGAAACTGGGGCCAACGTCCTGACTTTC. This translates into CSARETGANVLTF. The chain employs TRBV29-1 and TRBJ2-6; D perhaps matches TRBD1 (5 bases). With 7 bases removed from V and 2 bases from J, the gap between germline ends came to 9 bases. CDR3 length: 13 amino acids. The V gene's germline CDR1 is SQVTM and CDR2 ANQGSEA.

About this clonotype: A clone one base away is much larger, so this may be a read error. This chain uses TRBV4-1 with TRBJ1-4; D gene ambiguous. Germline assignment: CDR1 MGHRA and CDR2 YSYEKL. CDR3 length: 15 amino acids. CDR3 amino acids: CTSSQDPGVYEKLFF. The CDR3 DNA is TGCACCAGCAGCCAAGATCCGGGTGTTTACGAAAAACTGTTTTTT.

This clonotype was observed at least ten times. This sequence joins TRBV20-1 and TRBJ1-5, with D hard to call. The CDR3 extends over 14 amino acids. V was clipped by 3 bases and J by 0 bases, with 9 bases between them. Germline loops: CDR1 DFQATT, CDR2 SNEGSKA (reference sequence). In DNA form, the CDR3 reads TGCAGTGCTAGTGCGTCAGATAGCAATCAGCCCCAGCATTTT. It specifies CSASASDSNQPQHF.

The V and J genes are TRBV28 and TRBJ1-5, with 9 bases fitting TRBD1. Germline loops: CDR1 MDHEN, CDR2 SYDVKM. This CDR3 has 13 residues. V gave up 10 bases and J gave up 6 bases; unmatched junction bases: 7. CDR3 sequence: CAIQTGGIQPQHF. CDR3 coding DNA: TGTGCCATCCAGACAGGGGGTATTCAGCCCCAGCATTTT.

This clonotype was detected many times. J is TRBJ2-2 and V is TRBV20-1; D ambiguous. Trimming shortened V by 2 bases and J by 1 base, and 14 bases separated the two germline ends. CDR3 size: 16 residues. In germline, CDR1 is DFQATT, CDR2 SNEGSKA (reference sequence). This CDR3 is CSARTALRRNTGELFF. The DNA of the CDR3 is TGCAGTGCTAGAACCGCCCTAAGGCGGAACACCGGGGAGCTGTTTTTT.

This clonotype occurred many times. The gene calls are TRBV5-1 and TRBJ1-3; 12 bases align to TRBD1. The junction had 3 bases not matched to a gene; V was cut back by 4 bases and J by 4 bases. The CDR3 spans 15 residues. The germline V gene encodes CDR1 SGHRS and CDR2 YFSETQ. CDR3 sequence reads: CASSQGQGAGNTIYF. CDR3 nucleotides: TGCGCCAGCAGCCAGGGACAGGGGGCCGGAAACACCATATATTTT.

This clonotype was observed at least ten times. The chain joins TRBV20-1 to TRBJ1-6; D may be TRBD1 (5 bases). Looked up from germline, CDR1 is DFQATT and CDR2 is SNEGSKA (reference sequence). V lost 3 bases to trimming and J lost 6 bases, with 6 bases between them. The CDR3 contains 12 residues. CDR3 sequence reads: CSASQGNSPLHF. In DNA form, the CDR3 reads TGCAGTGCTAGCCAGGGTAATTCACCCCTCCACTTT.

This chain connects TRBV20-1 to TRBJ1-2, with D uncertain. Trimming pared 6 bases from V and 10 bases from J, leaving 18 bases between. The CDR3 is 12 amino acids. In germline, CDR1 is DFQATT, CDR2 SNEGSKA (reference sequence). CDR3 coding DNA: TGCAGTGCCCCAGGCCGGGGAGAAGACTACACCTTC. Translating it yields CSAPGRGEDYTF.

This clonotype was detected a few times. The chain carries TRBV4-1 and TRBJ1-5; D uncertain. CDR1 and CDR2 (germline): MGHRA, YSYEKL. The CDR3 runs to 15 residues. Between the trimmed V and J ends, which lost 3 bases and 4 bases, there was a span of 13 bases. The CDR3 spells CASSHPPGLNQPQHF. The CDR3 region has the DNA TGCGCCAGCAGCCATCCCCCCGGACTTAATCAGCCCCAGCATTTT.

This clonotype was seen more than once but under ten times. The rearrangement joins TRBV7-9 to TRBJ2-5; 9 bases line up with TRBD1. This CDR3 has 16 amino acids. With 5 bases clipped from V and 4 bases from J, the junction kept 11 bases outside the gene matches. Germline CDR1 SEHNR, CDR2 FQNEAQ (reference sequence). The CDR3 loop reads CASSMTGGGLLETQYF. The CDR3 DNA is TGTGCCAGCAGCATGACAGGGGGAGGCTTGTTAGAGACCCAGTACTTC.

Comment on this clonotype: Lacking the conserved final phenylalanine or tryptophan, this CDR3 likely reflects a read error. This chain connects TRBV12-5 to TRBJ2-7; possibly TRBD1 for D (6 bases). Per germline, CDR1 LGHNT and CDR2 FRNRAP. This CDR3 is built from 18 residues. The ends were cut back, 4 bases at V and 0 bases at J, with 22 bases in the middle. CDR3 loop: CASGSSGTPFASSYEQYY. For the CDR3, the DNA is TGTGCTAGTGGTTCCTCCGGGACACCTTTCGCTTCCTCCTACGAGCAGTACTAC.

This clonotype was seen many times. V gene TRBV6-1 combines with J gene TRBJ2-1; no definite D call. The CDR3 spans 17 residues. Trimming took off 5 bases at V and 0 bases at J, with 17 bases between the two ends. CDR1 and CDR2 from the germline V gene are MNHNS and SASEGT. CDR3 sequence reads: CASSTPPYSASYNEQFF. The CDR3 DNA follows: TGTGCCAGCAGTACCCCTCCGTACAGTGCCTCCTACAATGAGCAGTTCTTC.

This clonotype was counted a few times. The gene calls are TRBV2 and TRBJ2-7, with unresolved D. CDR3 length equals 14 residues. The ends were cut back, 6 bases at V and 2 bases at J, with 14 bases in the middle. CDR1 is SNHLY and CDR2 is FYNNEI in the germline V gene. The CDR3 sequence: CASSALTRTYEQYF. The CDR3 nucleotides are TGTGCCAGCAGCGCCCTTACACGGACCTACGAGCAGTACTTC.

At least ten counts were recorded for this clonotype. The rearrangement joins TRBV12-3 or TRBV12-4 to TRBJ1-5; 7 bases align to TRBD1. V gave up 1 base and J gave up 7 bases; unmatched junction bases: 7. This CDR3 comprises 15 residues. The CDR3 nucleotides are TGTGCCAGCAGTTTAGGACAGGGTTGGGACCAGCCCCAGCATTTT. Translation: CASSLGQGWDQPQHF.

This clonotype appeared once. The chain has TRBV28 and TRBJ1-6, with no clear D. V gave up 2 bases and J gave up 5 bases, with 7 bases separating them. The germline CDR1 and CDR2 sequences are MDHEN and SYDVKM. The CDR3 runs to 14 residues. CDR3 bases: TGTGCCAGCAGTTTAGGGCGGGATAATTCACCCCTCCACTTT. Protein product: CASSLGRDNSPLHF.

The chain links TRBV7-8 to TRBJ2-3; TRBD2 is a possible D gene (6 bases). With 0 bases removed from V and 0 bases from J, the gap between germline ends came to 10 bases. This CDR3 contains 16 residues. Germline CDR1 reads SGHVS; CDR2 reads FQNEAQ. CDR3 nucleotides: TGTGCCAGCAGCTTAGCTAGCGGCACTAGCACAGATACGCAGTATTTT. Translating gives CASSLASGTSTDTQYF.

The table lists this clonotype with many counts. V gene TRBV4-3 combines with J gene TRBJ1-6; D is ambiguous. The V and J ends lost 1 base and 0 bases respectively, with 4 bases between them. Germline-derived CDR1 and CDR2 are LGHNA and YSLEER. This CDR3 has 15 residues. The CDR3 DNA sequence: TGCGCCAGCAGCCAAGGGAGCTCCTATAATTCACCCCTCCACTTT. Translating it yields CASSQGSSYNSPLHF.

CDR3 in DNA: TGCAGTGCTAGAGTCCTAGACCGATTATCCTACGAGCAGTACTTC. This codes for CSARVLDRLSYEQYF. V and J are TRBV20-1 and TRBJ2-7; no definite D call. V lost 1 base, J lost 1 base, and 14 bases lay in between. The CDR3 runs 15 residues. The germline V gene has CDR1 DFQATT and CDR2 SNEGSKA (reference sequence).